The 27 T cell receptor beta chains below were found in one sample sequenced in a study of control samples from healthy donors and cancer patients. TCRdb keeps only in-frame clones here, not all; method: immunoSEQ multiplex PCR. The sample has about 92,000 clones; around 80% are singletons. What was sequenced was blood. The receptors here all came from a woman aged 60-75 years in good health.

The J gene is TRBJ1-2, the V gene TRBV7-8; 10 bases line up with TRBD1. V lost 5 bases, J lost 1 base, and 1 base stayed unmatched. Germline-derived CDR1 and CDR2 are SGHVS and FQNEAQ. This CDR3 has 14 amino acids. In nucleotides, the CDR3 is TGTGCCAGCAGCCGGGACAGGGGTAACTATGGCTACACCTTC. As protein: CASSRDRGNYGYTF.

With respect to this clone: Other nucleotide sequences in the sample specify the same CDR3. The J gene is TRBJ2-7, the V gene TRBV28; a possible D gene is TRBD1 (5 bases). The CDR3 consists of 12 residues. CDR1 and CDR2 (germline): MDHEN, SYDVKM. With 5 bases removed from V and 4 bases from J, the gap between germline ends came to 9 bases. This CDR3 is CASSLRGYEQYF. The CDR3 DNA reads TGTGCCAGCAGTCTTAGGGGATACGAGCAGTACTTC.

The chain carries TRBV18 and TRBJ2-6, with 8 bases that match TRBD1. CDR1 is KGHSH and CDR2 is LQKENI in the germline V gene. The CDR3 runs to 15 residues. With 3 bases clipped from V and 8 bases from J, the junction kept 6 bases outside the gene matches. CDR3 protein: CASSPRTGLTNVLTF. Here the CDR3 DNA reads TGTGCCAGCTCACCTCGGACAGGGCTTACCAACGTCCTGACTTTC.

Many counts were recorded for this clone. This rearrangement joins TRBV5-1 to TRBJ2-7; 11 nucleotides agree with TRBD2. Germline assignment: CDR1 SGHRS and CDR2 YFSETQ. This CDR3 comprises 14 residues. V trimming: 3 bases; J trimming: 3 bases; junction bases outside the gene matches: 2. CDR3 amino acids: CASSSGLADYEQYF. The CDR3 DNA reads as TGCGCCAGCAGCTCGGGACTAGCGGACTACGAGCAGTACTTC. The full variable domain, with the rest looked up from reference TRBV5-1 and TRBJ2-7, is KAGVTQTPRYLIKTRGQQVTLSCSPISGHRSVSWYQQTPGQGLQFLFEYFSETQRNKGNFPGRFSGRQFSNSRSEMNVSTLELGDSALYLCASSSGLADYEQYFGPGTRLTVT.

The chain carries TRBV5-4 and TRBJ1-2, with a tentative D call TRBD1 (5 bases). Trimming removed 1 base from V and 3 bases from J, with 10 bases in between. The CDR3 length is 14 residues. Per the germline V gene, CDR1 is SGHNT and CDR2 is YYREEE (reference sequence). The CDR3 sequence: CASSLWGRDYGYTF. The CDR3 DNA reads as TGTGCCAGCAGCTTGTGGGGGAGAGACTATGGCTACACCTTC.

The rearrangement joins TRBV5-4 to TRBJ2-5; maybe TRBD1 (6 bases). Trimming pared 4 bases from V and 5 bases from J, leaving 15 bases between. Germline V gene sequence: CDR1 SGHNT, CDR2 YYREEE (reference sequence). This CDR3 region has 14 residues. The CDR3 reads CASSTRQVLETQYF. CDR3 DNA: TGTGCCAGCAGCACCAGACAGGTATTGGAGACCCAGTACTTC.

The CDR3 protein is CSPRGGLNAFF. The CDR3 DNA follows: TGCAGTCCAAGGGGGGGACTCAACGCTTTCTTT. The chain recombines TRBV20-1 with TRBJ1-1, with D possibly TRBD1 on 6 matching bases. The CDR3 length is 11 residues. Trimming removed 8 bases from V and 11 bases from J, with 18 bases in between. The germline V gene has CDR1 DFQATT and CDR2 SNEGSKA (reference sequence).

The chain employs TRBV24-1 and TRBJ2-7; a weak D match, TRBD1 (5 bases). The CDR3 runs 23 residues. Germline assignment: CDR1 KGHDR and CDR2 SFDVKD. The ends were cut back, 0 bases at V and 4 bases at J, with 36 bases in the middle. The CDR3 coding sequence is TGTGCCACCAGTGATTTGCTTCGGATTGGACAAAGCGAGCGCAAGAAGGGTATATACGAGCAGTACTTC. Translating it yields CATSDLLRIGQSERKKGIYEQYF.

The rearrangement links TRBV7-2 to TRBJ2-1; D is ambiguous. The CDR3 spans 13 residues. V was shortened by 4 bases and J by 0 bases, with 4 bases between the two germline ends. Germline lookup yields CDR1 SGHTA and CDR2 FQGNSA. The CDR3: CASSSNSYNEQFF. In DNA, the CDR3 is TGTGCCAGCAGCTCGAACTCCTACAATGAGCAGTTCTTC.

This clone was detected a few times. The chain is built from TRBV28 and TRBJ1-1; no clear D. Between the trimmed V and J ends, which lost 4 bases and 1 base, there was a span of 1 base. The CDR3 contains 11 residues. Germline V gene lookup returns CDR1 MDHEN and CDR2 SYDVKM. CDR3 in DNA: TGTGCCAGCAGTTGGAACACTGAAGCTTTCTTT. This encodes CASSWNTEAFF.

The rearrangement links TRBV11-3 to TRBJ2-2; D ambiguous. Germline CDR1 is SGHNT and CDR2 is YENEEA. The CDR3 covers 18 residues. V was shortened by 2 bases and J by 1 base, with 17 bases between the two germline ends. CDR3 sequence: CASSLNYGFMGNTGELFF. The CDR3 DNA follows: TGTGCCAGCAGCTTAAACTACGGCTTCATGGGGAACACCGGGGAGCTGTTTTTT.

CDR3 protein: CATYPPANTEAFF. Here the CDR3 DNA reads TGTGCCACCTATCCCCCAGCGAACACTGAAGCTTTCTTT. The chain joins TRBV28 to TRBJ1-1; D is ambiguous. V gave up 10 bases and J gave up 1 base, with 13 bases separating them. CDR1 is MDHEN, CDR2 SYDVKM, per germline. The CDR3 extends over 13 amino acids.

The V and J genes are TRBV27 and TRBJ2-7; possibly TRBD1 for D (6 bases). Trimming shortened V by 10 bases and J by 2 bases, and 15 bases separated the two germline ends. CDR1 and CDR2 from the germline V gene are MNHEY and SMNVEV (reference sequence). The CDR3 totals 13 residues. The CDR3 nucleotides read TGTGCCAACCCTATGGGGGCTGCCTACGAGCAGTACTTC. This codes for CANPMGAAYEQYF.

The rearrangement joins TRBV7-6 to TRBJ2-1; 8 nucleotides align to TRBD2. This CDR3 contains 16 residues. V shed 5 bases and J 7 bases; nucleotides not matched to a gene: 13. CDR1 SGHVS and CDR2 FNYEAQ come from the germline V gene. CDR3 sequence (DNA): TGTGCCAGCAGCCCAGGGCGGGGGGCACCTGGGAATGAGCAGTTCTTC. This gives the protein CASSPGRGAPGNEQFF.

The chain carries TRBV29-1 and TRBJ1-2; TRBD1 matches 7 bases. Germline CDR1 SQVTM, CDR2 ANQGSEA. The trim removed 4 bases at V and 2 bases at J, leaving 10 bases unmatched. The CDR3 is 15 residues long. CDR3 sequence (DNA): TGCAGCGTTGGTAAGGGGTCAGGGGGAAACTATGGCTACACCTTC. It yields the protein CSVGKGSGGNYGYTF. Full variable domain (outside the CDR3, taken from reference TRBV29-1 and TRBJ1-2): SAVISQKPSRDICQRGTSLTIQCQVDSQVTMMFWYRQQPGQSLTLIATANQGSEATYESGFVIDKFPISRPNLTFSTLTVSNMSPEDSSIYLCSVGKGSGGNYGYTFGSGTRLTVV.

This clone appeared a single time. The J gene is TRBJ2-7, the V gene TRBV5-4, with 9 bases matching TRBD1. The CDR3 runs to 13 residues. V lost 4 bases and J lost 8; bases outside the gene matches: 7. Germline CDR1 SGHNT, CDR2 YYREEE (reference sequence). CDR3 region: CASSPGQGGQQYF. The DNA for the CDR3 is TGTGCCAGCAGCCCGGGACAGGGAGGGCAGCAGTACTTC.

The CDR3 spells CASSEHGLAGSGQETQYF. As DNA, the CDR3 is TGCGCCAGCAGTGAGCACGGACTAGCGGGATCGGGGCAAGAGACCCAGTACTTC. V is TRBV10-2 and J is TRBJ2-5; 12 bases align to TRBD2. The CDR3 has 18 residues. V lost 2 bases and J lost 2; bases outside the gene matches: 9. Germline loops: CDR1 WSHSY, CDR2 SAAADI.

The V gene is TRBV4-1, the J gene TRBJ1-2, with a weak D call TRBD1 (6 bases). This CDR3 has 14 residues. Germline CDR1 MGHRA, CDR2 YSYEKL. V was pared by 1 base and J by 7 bases, with 13 bases between. Here the CDR3 reads CASSQGAGAIGYTF. The CDR3, as DNA: TGCGCCAGCAGCCAAGGCGCGGGGGCGATTGGCTACACCTTC.

This clone was seen a handful of times. This chain links TRBV29-1 with TRBJ1-1; D ambiguous. Deletions cut 2 bases from V and 1 base from J, with 2 bases between. The CDR3 contains 11 residues. The V gene's germline CDR1 is SQVTM and CDR2 ANQGSEA. CDR3 bases: TGCAGCGTTGAACGGAACACTGAAGCTTTCTTT. This gives the protein CSVERNTEAFF.

This chain uses TRBV5-6 with TRBJ1-5, with a possible D match to TRBD1 (5 bases). The CDR3 spans 14 residues. The ends were cut back, 2 bases at V and 0 bases at J, with 6 bases in the middle. Germline V lookup: CDR1 SGHDT, CDR2 YYEEEE. DNA for the CDR3: TGTGCCAGCAGCTTCACAGGTAGCAATCAGCCCCAGCATTTT. This gives the protein CASSFTGSNQPQHF.

This chain uses TRBV27 with TRBJ2-2; TRBD1 agrees at 7 bases. The CDR3 has 15 amino acids. V shed 3 bases, J shed 2 bases, and the junction held 3 bases outside the gene matches. CDR1 is MNHEY and CDR2 is SMNVEV in the germline V gene (reference sequence). CDR3 amino acids: CASSLDRTNTGELFF. The CDR3 DNA is TGTGCCAGCAGTTTGGACAGGACCAACACCGGGGAGCTGTTTTTT.

V gene TRBV7-2 combines with J gene TRBJ1-1; the D is unclear. Trimming left V 5 bases short and J 7 bases short, with 11 bases between. CDR1 and CDR2 (germline): SGHTA, FQGNSA. This CDR3 is 12 amino acids long. The CDR3, as DNA: TGTGCCAGCAGCCCCGGGTGGGGTGAAGCTTTCTTT. This gives the protein CASSPGWGEAFF.

The gene calls are TRBV29-1 and TRBJ2-5; 8 bases are a match to TRBD1. V shed 1 base, J shed 4 bases, and the junction held 2 bases outside the gene matches. In germline, CDR1 is SQVTM, CDR2 ANQGSEA. This CDR3 region has 13 residues. In DNA, the CDR3 is TGCAGCGTTGAAGCACAGGGGGGAGAGACCCAGTACTTC. This gives the protein CSVEAQGGETQYF.

The genes are TRBV27 and TRBJ1-5; TRBD1 matches at 9 bases. CDR1 is MNHEY, CDR2 SMNVEV, per germline (reference sequence). The V and J ends lost 3 bases and 6 bases, in that order; junction bases with no gene match: 3. The CDR3 is 14 residues long. The CDR3 bases are TGTGCCAGCAGTTTGGGGACAGGGCGTCAGCCCCAGCATTTT. Its protein product is CASSLGTGRQPQHF.

The chain links TRBV10-2 to TRBJ2-5; D is perhaps TRBD2 (6 bases). The length of the CDR3 is 14 residues. Trimming stripped 0 bases from V and 4 bases from J, with 9 bases between. CDR1 WSHSY and CDR2 SAAADI come from the germline V gene. The CDR3 nucleotides are TGCGCCAGCAGTGAGTCGATGGGGGGAGAGACCCAGTACTTC. Protein sequence: CASSESMGGETQYF.

The table lists this clone with a few counts. V and J are TRBV3-1 (or the pseudogene TRBV3-2) and TRBJ2-1, with D tentatively TRBD2 (5 bases). Trimming cost V 2 bases and J 12 bases, with 11 bases left between them. Germline V lookup: CDR1 LGHDT, CDR2 YNNKEL (reference sequence). This CDR3 contains 12 residues. In nucleotides, the CDR3 is TGTGCCAGCAGCCAAAACAGCGGAGGGCAGTTCTTC. It translates to CASSQNSGGQFF.

V is TRBV28 and J is TRBJ2-6, with unresolved D. Germline V gene lookup returns CDR1 MDHEN and CDR2 SYDVKM. Trimming pared 2 bases from V and 0 bases from J, leaving 5 bases between. The CDR3 extends over 15 amino acids. The CDR3 region is CASSLRGSGANVLTF. CDR3 coding DNA: TGTGCCAGCAGTTTAAGAGGCTCTGGGGCCAACGTCCTGACTTTC.